This TCR beta chain was obtained from a study of blood T cell repertoires in COVID-19. Overall study context: The study drew acute and convalescent COVID-19 samples from the United States, Italy and Spain.

J gave up 5 bases and V 3 bases, and 2 bases lay outside the gene matches. Germline V gives CDR1 SGDLS, CDR2 YYNGEE. This CDR3 region has 13 residues. The authors' processing: For nucleated cells, counts were estimated from reference gene primer amplification. Libraries were prepared by immunoSEQ multiplex PCR; TCRdb keeps only in-frame clonotypes and omits some of them. For V, J and clone size, that table is used; D and trimming come from the DNA. The data show around 340,000 clones, around 83% seen once. The chain couples TRBV9 to TRBJ2-5; 9 bases map to TRBD1. This TCR derives from a man younger than 45 with active or convalescent COVID-19. The sample taken for sequencing was peripheral blood. The CDR3 is CASSGDRVETQYF. The CDR3 bases are TGTGCCAGCAGCGGGGACAGGGTGGAGACCCAGTACTTC.